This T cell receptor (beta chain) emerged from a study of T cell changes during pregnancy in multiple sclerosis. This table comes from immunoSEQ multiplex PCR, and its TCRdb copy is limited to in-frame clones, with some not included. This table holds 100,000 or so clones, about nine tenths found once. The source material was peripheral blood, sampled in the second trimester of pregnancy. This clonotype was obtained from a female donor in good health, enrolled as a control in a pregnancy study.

CDR3 sequence reads: CASSYGGPYEQYF. Here the CDR3 DNA reads TGTGCCAGTAGTTATGGGGGCCCCTACGAGCAGTACTTC. V and J are TRBV19 and TRBJ2-7, with D perhaps matching TRBD1 (6 bases). Looked up from germline, CDR1 is LNHDA and CDR2 is SQIVND (reference sequence). Trimming cost V 5 bases and J 2 bases, with 10 bases left between them. This CDR3 has 13 residues.